These 5 T cell receptor beta chains were all obtained from the same sample, sequenced in a study of blood T cells in healthy people across ages. It was with a sample-barcoded 5' primer and a J-beta primer mix that a second PCR of about 6 to 12 cycles was run. TCRdb reprocessed the 5' RACE reads with MiXCR, giving one entry per CDR3 protein. The sample holds under 2,000,000 distinct CDR3 sequences; just under 50% are singletons and the top ten take around 2.1%. Sequencing input: blood. All receptors derive from a woman aged 35 to 49 in good health.

This clonotype was detected a few times. This sequence joins TRBV7-2 and TRBJ1-6, with a weak D call TRBD1 (6 bases). This CDR3 spans 15 amino acids. V gave up 2 bases and J gave up 7 bases, with 12 bases separating them. The V gene's germline CDR1 is SGHTA and CDR2 FQGNSA. The CDR3 region has the DNA TGTGCCAGCAGCTTAATTTCCGGACAGAATTCACCCCTCCACTTT. Its translation is CASSLISGQNSPLHF.

The chain is built from TRBV28 and TRBJ1-6, with D maybe TRBD1 (6 bases). The CDR3 sequence is 15 residues long. The V gene lost 2 bases and the J gene lost 4 bases, with 9 bases spanning the gap. Germline CDR1 reads MDHEN; CDR2 reads SYDVKM. The CDR3 coding sequence is TGTGCCAGCAGTTTACAACAGGGTTATAATTCACCCCTCCACTTT. It encodes CASSLQQGYNSPLHF.

This clonotype occurred a few times. The chain has TRBV7-3 and TRBJ2-1; D uncertain. Germline CDR1 is SGHTA and CDR2 is FQGTGA. CDR3 length equals 13 residues. The V end was cut by 1 base, the J end by 6 bases, with 7 bases between. CDR3 loop: CASSLMSGNEQFF. The CDR3 DNA reads TGTGCCAGCAGCTTAATGTCAGGCAATGAGCAGTTCTTC.

The chain couples TRBV13 to TRBJ2-7; either TRBD1 or TRBD2 may fit D (6 bases each). The length of the CDR3 is 14 residues. V was shortened by 5 bases and J by 1 base, with 12 bases between the two germline ends. Per the germline V gene, CDR1 is PRHDT and CDR2 is FYEKMQ (reference sequence). The CDR3 sequence: CASSPGAHSYEQYF. CDR3 sequence (DNA): TGTGCCAGCAGCCCGGGGGCACATTCCTACGAGCAGTACTTC. The full variable domain, its missing parts supplied by reference TRBV13 and TRBJ2-7, is AAGVIQSPRHLIKEKRETATLKCYPIPRHDTVYWYQQGPGQDPQFLISFYEKMQSDKGSIPDRFSAQQFSDYHSELNMSSLELGDSALYFCASSPGAHSYEQYFGPGTRLTVT.

This clonotype was picked up a small number of times. The chain is built from TRBV25-1 and TRBJ2-5, with D perhaps TRBD1 or TRBD2 (6 bases each). Per the germline V gene, CDR1 is MGHDK and CDR2 is SYGVNS. This CDR3 is built from 15 residues. V gave up 1 base and J gave up 2 bases, with 11 bases separating them. The CDR3 coding sequence is TGTGCCAGCAGTGAATCGGGGGCCCTACAAGAGACCCAGTACTTC. The encoded protein is CASSESGALQETQYF.